Sequencing of this T cell receptor (beta chain) was carried out in a study of lymphopenia after photon versus proton radiotherapy. Profiling relied on immunoSEQ multiplex PCR, and the TCRdb table lists in-frame clones only, not all of them. The data hold around 5,400 clones, with more than 75% observed a single time. V trimming: 4 bases; J trimming: 0 bases; junction bases outside the gene matches: 13. The CDR3 totals 18 residues. Germline-derived CDR1 and CDR2 are SGHRS and YFSETQ. This sequence originates from a man aged 25-45 years with gastric cancer. The rearrangement joins TRBV5-1 to TRBJ1-3; 7 bases align to TRBD1. This specimen was peripheral blood, taken from a patient treated with photon-based radiotherapy. In DNA form, the CDR3 reads TGCGCCAGCAGCGTTACAGGGGACCTAAGATACTCTGGAAACACCATATATTTT. It is translated as CASSVTGDLRYSGNTIYF.